The sequence of this T cell receptor beta chain was determined in a study of graft-versus-host responses after intestinal transplantation. Study-level background: Induction using anti-thymocyte globulin, followed by tacrolimus and steroids for two to three years, was given to all recipients.

Produced via immunoSEQ multiplex PCR; TCRdb's table is partial and in-frame only. In the table there are about 20,000 clones, 85% to 95% of which are singletons. V gave up 5 bases and J gave up 6 bases; unmatched junction bases: 2. Germline values: CDR1 SGHNT, CDR2 YENEEA. The CDR3 spans 13 residues. Findings of the study overall: The authors found GvH clones in recipient marrow, some appearing first in ileum or blood. High graft-versus-host to host-versus-graft T cell clonal ratios marked allografts of patients with graft-donor macrochimerism.

Of note for this clone: Antigen specificity is unknown.

The material sequenced was PBMCs, taken 23 days after intestinal transplant. The chain joins TRBV11-3 to TRBJ2-2; 8 bases map to TRBD1. This clonotype originated in a human patient who received an intestinal transplant, so some T cells may come from the graft donor. The CDR3 reads CASSDRGSGELFF. Written as DNA, the CDR3 is TGTGCCAGCAGCGACAGGGGATCCGGGGAGCTGTTTTTT. Based on the CDR3 plus reference TRBV11-3 and TRBJ2-2, the full variable domain is EAGVVQSPRYKIIEKKQPVAFWCNPISGHNTLYWYLQNLGQGPELLIRYENEEAVDDSQLPKDRFSAERLKGVDSTLKIQPAELGDSAVYLCASSDRGSGELFFGEGSRLTVL.